This T cell receptor beta chain was observed in a study of T-cell memory formation after mild COVID-19. Study-level findings and limits: Cross-reactive memory appears to have joined, as suggested by some responding clones showing up in pre-infection memory. CD4/CD8 balance characterized clones contracting day 15 to 85, and CD4+ skew characterized later expanders.

The J segment lost 0 bases and the V segment lost 4 bases, leaving 14 bases of the junction unmatched. This CDR3 is built from 19 residues. Germline loops: CDR1 MGHRA, CDR2 YSYEKL. TCR alpha and TCR beta cDNA libraries carrying sample barcodes and UMIs were produced by 5'RACE using constant-segment primers. TCRdb itself ran the 5' RACE reads through MiXCR, one entry per CDR3 protein. The sample has around 300,000 distinct CDR3 sequences; 10% to 15% are singletons. There are a few counts of this clonotype. The antigen is not known. The chain joins TRBV4-1 to TRBJ2-3; 9 positions agree with TRBD1. This sequence originates from a man younger than 35 who had mild COVID-19 (a few samples of this study predate the infection). Cell type and time point are not known. Sequenced material: PBMCs or a T cell subset sorted from them (not recorded which). CDR3 in amino acids: CASSPRGGTGTTSTDTQYF. The CDR3 DNA is TGCGCCAGCAGCCCCCGCGGCGGGACAGGGACGACTAGCACAGATACGCAGTATTTT.